This TCR beta chain was recorded in a study of regulatory T cells in long-lasting Graves disease. The TCR beta library used iRepertoire HTBI primers with Arm-PCR amplification of CDR3. TCRdb processed the multiplex PCR reads anew with MiXCR; each CDR3 protein has one entry. This table holds roughly 400,000 distinct CDR3 sequences, roughly 15% found once. Study-wide points: Newly diagnosed disease favored TRBV20-1 and TRBJ2-1 over persistent disease.

Time point denoted: newly diagnosed GD, antithyroid drugs for less than 3 months. Extracted RNA from PBMCs served as the source of the TCR library. The patient group derived from an endocrinology department in Xi'an, China. This clonotype was counted a few times. The antigen is not known. The CDR3 runs 17 residues. CDR1 LGHNA and CDR2 YSLEER come from the germline V gene. V lost 4 bases to trimming and J lost 7 bases, with 23 bases between them. This same sample was also taken into another study, of T cells in Graves' hyperthyroidism and ophthalmopathy. That source notes: Blood also carried most thyroid clonotypes expanded above 0.001.

The chain employs TRBV4-3 and TRBJ2-1; perhaps TRBD2 as D (6 bases). The receptor's source is a woman aged 18-35 years with Graves disease. Sequencing used peripheral blood mononuclear cells (PBMCs), obtained at new diagnosis, from a patient treated with antithyroid drugs. CDR3 loop: CASSPRSDGGEGNEQFF. As DNA, the CDR3 is TGCGCCAGCAGCCCAAGAAGCGACGGGGGAGAGGGGAATGAGCAGTTCTTC.